This is a list of T cell receptor beta chains from one sample in a study of Graves' ophthalmopathy and Graves' hyperthyroidism. TCRdb recomputed calls from the multiplex PCR reads with MiXCR, one row per CDR3 protein. The sample holds 200,000 to 300,000 distinct CDR3 sequences, around 50% seen once. Sequencing used peripheral blood. The origin of the receptors is an adult man with Graves' ophthalmopathy. CDR3s include the opening cysteine and the closing phenylalanine or tryptophan. The D gene is left open where the match is weak. Not every row has a clone size; where given, it reads once, few, many or a size class.

>.|.|TRBJ1-2|TRBV7-9
CASTSGSADYGYTF
TGTGCCAGCACCTCGGGTTCCGCCGACTATGGCTACACCTTC
>.|.|TRBJ1-5|TRBV19
CASSIERTAPNQPQHF
TGTGCCAGTAGTATCGAGAGGACTGCCCCTAATCAGCCCCAGCATTTT
>.|many|TRBJ2-2|TRBV29-1
CSVEVEAGELFF
TGCAGCGTTGAAGTTGAGGCCGGGGAGCTGTTTTTT
>.|.|TRBJ1-1|TRBV11-1
CASSLRASYENTEAFF
TGTGCCAGCAGCTTGAGGGCCTCATACGAGAACACTGAAGCTTTCTTT
>.|few|TRBJ1-2|TRBV27
CASSFAINYGYTF
TGTGCCAGCAGTTTTGCGATTAACTATGGCTACACCTTC
>.|.|TRBJ1-5|TRBV15
CAWSVLGPIQPQHF
TGTGCCTGGAGTGTACTGGGGCCCATTCAGCCCCAGCATTTT
>.|.|TRBJ1-2|TRBV25-1
CASSGTHYGYTF
TGTGCCAGCTCCGGGACCCACTATGGCTACACCTTC
>.|.|TRBJ1-1|TRBV27
CASSPEKVMNTEAFF
TGTGCCAGCAGCCCAGAGAAGGTCATGAACACTGAAGCTTTCTTT
>.|few|TRBJ1-5|TRBV12-3/TRBV12-4
CASSTNLKGGQPQHF
TGTGCCAGCAGTACCAACCTGAAGGGAGGTCAGCCCCAGCATTTT
>.|few|TRBJ1-1|TRBV6-1
CASRPTSYTEAFF
TGTGCCAGCAGACCGACTTCCTACACTGAAGCTTTCTTT
>TRBD1|.|TRBJ1-6|TRBV19
CASSFMQGDSPLHF
TGTGCCAGTAGTTTTATGCAGGGGGATTCACCCCTCCACTTT
>.|few|TRBJ1-2|TRBV20-1
CSARDRNPYYTF
TGCAGTGCTAGAGATCGAAACCCTTACTACACCTTC
>.|many|TRBJ2-7|TRBV7-2
CASSLARGYYEQYF
TGTGCCAGCAGCTTAGCGCGGGGTTACTACGAGCAGTACTTC
>.|few|TRBJ1-5|TRBV2
CASRGIHSNQPQHF
TGTGCCAGCAGGGGCATACATAGCAATCAGCCCCAGCATTTT
>TRBD2|many|TRBJ2-5|TRBV7-9
CASTLWTSEETQYF
TGTGCCAGCACCCTCTGGACTAGCGAGGAGACCCAGTACTTC
>TRBD1|.|TRBJ2-7|TRBV29-1
CSVVPGQGYEQYF
TGCAGCGTTGTTCCGGGACAGGGGTACGAGCAGTACTTC
>.|.|TRBJ1-4|TRBV7-9
CASRWGANEKLFF
TGCGCCAGCAGGTGGGGGGCTAATGAAAAACTGTTTTTT
>.|.|TRBJ1-6|TRBV5-8
CASSSGTSRSYNSPLHF
TGTGCCAGCAGCTCCGGAACGAGTCGGTCGTATAATTCACCCCTCCACTTT
>.|.|TRBJ1-2|TRBV7-2
CASSRAGYGYTF
TGTGCCAGCAGCCGGGCAGGCTATGGCTACACCTTC
>.|few|TRBJ1-2|TRBV7-2
CASSLVGRTLVTF
TGTGCCAGCAGCTTAGTGGGTAGGACCCTGGTCACCTTC
>TRBD2|.|TRBJ2-5|TRBV10-1
CASSGSVTSGKWEETQYF
TGCGCCAGCAGTGGGTCCGTTACTAGCGGGAAATGGGAAGAGACCCAGTACTTC
>.|many|TRBJ1-2|TRBV25-1
CASSTRRIDGYTF
TGTGCCAGCAGTACAAGACGGATCGATGGCTACACCTTC
>.|few|TRBJ2-5|TRBV19
CASSRASSQETQYF
TGTGCCAGTAGTCGGGCTAGCTCACAAGAGACCCAGTACTTC
>.|few|TRBJ1-5|TRBV20-1
CSARTDTGGNQPQHF
TGCAGTGCTAGAACAGACACGGGGGGCAATCAGCCCCAGCATTTT
>TRBD1|.|TRBJ2-7|TRBV29-1
CSVEVTGGLYEQHF
TGCAGCGTTGAAGTGACAGGGGGCTTATACGAGCAGCACTTC
>TRBD1|.|TRBJ1-4|TRBV29-1
CSVEERKGARGELFF
TGCAGCGTTGAAGAACGTAAGGGGGCGCGGGGAGAACTGTTTTTT
>.|.|TRBJ1-1|TRBV25-1
CASSYPGPLNTEAFF
TGTGCCAGCAGTTATCCGGGGCCACTGAACACTGAAGCTTTCTTT
>.|.|TRBJ1-1|TRBV5-8
CASSPEGGRTEAFF
TGTGCCAGCTCACCGGAGGGGGGTAGAACTGAAGCTTTCTTT
>TRBD1|.|TRBJ1-3|TRBV9
CASSSDRGLGNTIYF
TGTGCCAGCAGCTCGGACAGGGGGCTTGGAAACACCATATATTTT
>.|.|TRBJ1-1|TRBV6-6
CASNLQGEAFF
TGTGCCAGCAACCTACAGGGTGAAGCTTTCTTT
>TRBD1|few|TRBJ1-6|TRBV5-1
CASSLDRGLNSPLHF
TGCGCCAGCAGTTTGGACAGGGGCTTGAATTCACCCCTCCACTTT
>.|.|TRBJ2-7|TRBV2
CASSEYRVSSYEQYF
TGTGCCAGCAGTGAATACAGGGTGAGCTCCTACGAGCAGTACTTC
>.|many|TRBJ1-4|TRBV10-3
CATNPGDGKLFF
TGTGCCACCAATCCTGGGGACGGAAAACTGTTTTTT
>TRBD1|.|TRBJ2-7|TRBV10-3
CASSYSGTDYEQYF
TGTGCCAGCAGTTACTCGGGGACAGACTACGAGCAGTACTTC
>TRBD1|.|TRBJ1-6|TRBV7-9
CASSPQGSSYNSPLHF
TGTGCCAGCAGCCCACAGGGGAGCTCCTATAATTCACCCCTCCACTTT
>.|few|TRBJ2-7|TRBV7-9
CASSLEVYEQYF
TGTGCCAGCAGCCTGGAAGTTTACGAGCAGTACTTC
>.|many|TRBJ1-2|TRBV10-3
CAIKVQGPSNYGYTF
TGTGCCATCAAGGTTCAAGGGCCCTCTAACTATGGCTACACCTTC